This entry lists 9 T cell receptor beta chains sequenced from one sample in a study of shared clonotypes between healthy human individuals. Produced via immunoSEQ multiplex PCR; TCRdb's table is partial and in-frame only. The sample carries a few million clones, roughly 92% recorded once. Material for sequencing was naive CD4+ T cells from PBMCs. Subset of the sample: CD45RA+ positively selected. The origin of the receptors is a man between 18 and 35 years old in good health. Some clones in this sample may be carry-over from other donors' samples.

CDR3 nucleotide sequence: TGTGCCAGCAGCTTCCAGGGTGGCCAAGAGACCCAGTACTTC. It yields the protein CASSFQGGQETQYF. The V and J genes are TRBV11-2 and TRBJ2-5, with TRBD1 as a possible D gene (5 bases). V was cut by 3 bases and J by 1 base, with 9 bases left in between. This CDR3 spans 14 amino acids. CDR1 and CDR2 (germline): SGHAT, FQNNGV.

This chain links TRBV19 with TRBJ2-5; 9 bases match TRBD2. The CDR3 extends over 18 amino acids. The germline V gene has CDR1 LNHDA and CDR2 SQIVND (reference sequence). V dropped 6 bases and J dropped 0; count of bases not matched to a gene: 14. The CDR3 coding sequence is TGTGCCAGTAGCTCTCCCTATGCGACTAGCGGCTACCAAGAGACCCAGTACTTC. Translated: CASSSPYATSGYQETQYF.

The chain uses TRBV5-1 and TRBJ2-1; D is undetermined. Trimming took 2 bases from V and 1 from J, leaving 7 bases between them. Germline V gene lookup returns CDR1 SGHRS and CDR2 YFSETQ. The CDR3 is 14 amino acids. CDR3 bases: TGCGCCAGCAGCTTCCAGAGGTCCTACAATGAGCAGTTCTTC. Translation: CASSFQRSYNEQFF.

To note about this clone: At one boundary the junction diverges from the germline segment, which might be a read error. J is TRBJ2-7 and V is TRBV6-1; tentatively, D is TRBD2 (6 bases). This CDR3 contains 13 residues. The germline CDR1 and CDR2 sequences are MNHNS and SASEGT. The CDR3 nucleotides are TGTGCCAGCGGTGAGGGACTCCTCCGGGAGCAGTACTTC. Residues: CASGEGLLREQYF.

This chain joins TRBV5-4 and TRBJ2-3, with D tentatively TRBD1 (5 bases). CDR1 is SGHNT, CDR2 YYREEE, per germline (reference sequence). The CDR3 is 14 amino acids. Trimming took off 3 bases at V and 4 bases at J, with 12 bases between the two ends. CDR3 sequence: CASSSPKGADTQYF. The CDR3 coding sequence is TGTGCCAGCAGCTCCCCGAAAGGGGCAGATACGCAGTATTTT.

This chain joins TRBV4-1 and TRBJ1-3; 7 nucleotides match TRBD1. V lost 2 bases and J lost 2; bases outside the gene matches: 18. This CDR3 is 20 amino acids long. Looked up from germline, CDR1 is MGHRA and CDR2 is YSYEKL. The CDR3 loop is CASSQIDRVFLKGPGNTIYF. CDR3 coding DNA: TGCGCCAGCAGCCAAATCGACAGGGTATTTTTAAAGGGCCCTGGAAACACCATATATTTT.

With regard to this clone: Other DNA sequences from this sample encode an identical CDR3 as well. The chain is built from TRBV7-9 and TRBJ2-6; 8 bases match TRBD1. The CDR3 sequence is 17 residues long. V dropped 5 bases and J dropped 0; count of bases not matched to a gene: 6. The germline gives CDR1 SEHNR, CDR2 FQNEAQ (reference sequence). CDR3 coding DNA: TGTGCCAGCAGCCCCGGGACAGGCTTCTCTGGGGCCAACGTCCTGACTTTC. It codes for CASSPGTGFSGANVLTF. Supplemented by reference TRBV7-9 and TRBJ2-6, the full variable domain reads DTGVSQNPRHKITKRGQNVTFRCDPISEHNRLYWYRQTLGQGPEFLTYFQNEAQLEKSRLLSDRFSAERPKGSFSTLEIQRTEQGDSAMYLCASSPGTGFSGANVLTFGAGSRLTVL.

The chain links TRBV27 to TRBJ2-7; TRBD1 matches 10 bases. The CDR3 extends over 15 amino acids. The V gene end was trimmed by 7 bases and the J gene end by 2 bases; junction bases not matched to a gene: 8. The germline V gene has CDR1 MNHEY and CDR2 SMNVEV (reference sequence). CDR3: CASNIRQGATYEQYF. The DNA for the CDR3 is TGTGCCAGCAATATCAGACAGGGGGCAACCTACGAGCAGTACTTC.

CDR3: CASSYSVRGQETQYF. For the CDR3, the DNA is TGTGCCAGCAGTTACTCGGTACGGGGGCAAGAGACCCAGTACTTC. V usage is TRBV6-5 and J usage is TRBJ2-5; D might be TRBD2 (6 bases). The CDR3 has 15 amino acids. V was shortened by 0 bases and J by 2 bases, with 10 bases between the two germline ends. The germline V gene has CDR1 MNHEY and CDR2 SVGAGI.